The clone carrying this TCR beta chain was picked up one time. Trimming took off 0 bases at V and 2 bases at J, with 11 bases between the two ends. The CDR3 is made up of 15 amino acids. CDR1 is SGDLS and CDR2 is YYNGEE in the germline V gene. These data belong to a study of blood T cell repertoires in COVID-19. Study summary: The United States, Italy and Spain provided the acute and convalescent COVID-19 samples.

Profiled with immunoSEQ multiplex PCR; TCRdb holds only in-frame clones, not every one. The sample contains approximately 120,000 clones, about 85% of which appear only once. Sequencing was performed on peripheral blood. This receptor was taken from a woman of 80 years or more with acute or convalescent COVID-19. The chain employs TRBV9 and TRBJ1-2; D is uncertain. CDR3 protein: CASSVGRGSNYGYTF. The CDR3 DNA sequence: TGTGCCAGCAGCGTAGGCCGAGGAAGCAACTATGGCTACACCTTC.